Below are 18 T cell receptor beta chains sequenced from a single sample in a study of cytomegalovirus exposure and HLA in healthy donors. PCR primers comprised 60 Vbeta and 13 Jbeta primers. Sequenced by immunoSEQ multiplex PCR; TCRdb stores in-frame clones only, minus some. The sample has 75,000 to 95,000 clones; approximately 84% are singletons. Sequences were obtained from PBMCs. The receptors originated from a man in his late teens or twenties in good health and CMV-seronegative.

The chain links TRBV6-6 to TRBJ1-2; D is unresolved. The ends were cut back, 8 bases at V and 4 bases at J, with 11 bases in the middle. The CDR3 length is 12 residues. Germline CDR1 MNHNY, CDR2 SVGAGI (reference sequence). The CDR3 reads CASGGPIYGYTF. In DNA, the CDR3 is TGTGCCAGCGGAGGGCCGATCTATGGCTACACCTTC.

This chain uses TRBV6-5 with TRBJ2-3; the match to TRBD2 covers 12 bases. V gave up 6 bases and J gave up 4 bases; unmatched junction bases: 5. Germline V gene data show CDR1 as MNHEY and CDR2 as SVGAGI. This CDR3 has 15 residues. CDR3 sequence reads: CASSRLAGAPDTQYF. In nucleotides, the CDR3 is TGTGCCAGCAGCCGACTAGCGGGGGCCCCAGATACGCAGTATTTT.

V is TRBV5-4 and J is TRBJ1-2; a weak D match, TRBD1 (5 bases). CDR1 and CDR2 from the germline V gene are SGHNT and YYREEE (reference sequence). Trimming took 0 bases from V and 4 from J, leaving 13 bases between them. The CDR3 spans 15 residues. The CDR3: CASSLDGRGSYGYTF. In nucleotides, the CDR3 is TGTGCCAGCAGCTTGGATGGAAGGGGTAGCTATGGCTACACCTTC.

In the case of this clone: Because it lacks the conserved phenylalanine or tryptophan at the end, this CDR3 is likely a read error. The chain has TRBV4-2 and TRBJ1-5, with 7 bases matching TRBD1. Germline CDR1 and CDR2: LGHNA and YNFKEQ. V lost 2 bases and J lost 0; bases outside the gene matches: 7. The CDR3 has 17 residues. This CDR3 reads CASSQPGTAHSNQPQHV. The CDR3 DNA follows: TGTGCCAGCAGCCAACCCGGGACAGCCCATAGCAATCAGCCCCAGCATGTT.

Turning to this clone: A junction end diverges from the germline sequence, so it may reflect a read error. The genes are TRBV7-9 and TRBJ2-3; D gene ambiguous. Germline V gives CDR1 SEHNR, CDR2 FQNEAQ (reference sequence). There are 15 residues in the CDR3. CDR3 nucleotide sequence: TGTGTCAGCAGCTCGCGCAGGTCGAAGCCAGATACGCAGTATTTT. Amino acids: CVSSSRRSKPDTQYF.

In its sample, this clone was seen a few times. The chain employs TRBV5-4 and TRBJ2-5; the D gene is possibly TRBD2 (6 bases). The ends were cut back, 0 bases at V and 0 bases at J, with 12 bases in the middle. The CDR3 runs 16 residues. Germline loops: CDR1 SGHNT, CDR2 YYREEE (reference sequence). The DNA for the CDR3 is TGTGCCAGCAGCTTGGGTACTAGCCTGTACCAAGAGACCCAGTACTTC. Translated, it gives CASSLGTSLYQETQYF.

This chain joins TRBV12-5 and TRBJ2-2, with D hard to call. Germline CDR1 and CDR2: LGHNT and FRNRAP. CDR3 length: 16 amino acids. Trimming pared 1 base from V and 0 bases from J, leaving 9 bases between. CDR3 loop: CASGLDGRSNTGELFF. The CDR3 nucleotides are TGTGCTAGTGGTTTGGATGGCAGGTCGAACACCGGGGAGCTGTTTTTT.

This sequence joins TRBV5-6 and TRBJ2-7; TRBD2 matches at 10 bases. The CDR3 length is 14 residues. V gave up 3 bases and J gave up 5 bases; unmatched junction bases: 5. The germline V gene has CDR1 SGHDT and CDR2 YYEEEE. The CDR3, as DNA: TGTGCCAGCAGCTACCCCGGGACTAGCGACGAGCAGTACTTC. This gives the protein CASSYPGTSDEQYF.

V is TRBV19 and J is TRBJ1-5; a possible D gene is TRBD1 (5 bases). The CDR3 runs to 13 residues. Germline CDR1 LNHDA, CDR2 SQIVND (reference sequence). Trimming removed 1 base at V and 15 bases at J, with 16 bases between. CDR3 sequence: CASSIGSGHLRHF. DNA for the CDR3: TGTGCCAGTAGTATAGGGTCAGGGCATCTGAGGCATTTT.

The sample holds a few counts of this clone. The chain combines TRBV25-1 with TRBJ2-7, with D perhaps matching TRBD2 (6 bases). CDR1 MGHDK and CDR2 SYGVNS come from the germline V gene. CDR3 size: 14 residues. Trimming shortened V by 4 bases and J by 2 bases, and 12 bases separated the two germline ends. Written as DNA, the CDR3 is TGTGCCAGCAGTGTAGGAGGGTTCCCCTACGAGCAGTACTTC. It is translated as CASSVGGFPYEQYF.

The chain is built from TRBV5-1 and TRBJ2-7; 9 nucleotides agree with TRBD1. Germline V gives CDR1 SGHRS, CDR2 YFSETQ. Trimming at V came to 2 bases and at J to 3 bases, leaving 6 bases not matched to a gene. This CDR3 is 15 amino acids long. The CDR3 nucleotides are TGCGCCAGCAGCTTACAGGGGGCAGTTAGCTACGAGCAGTACTTC. Amino acid sequence: CASSLQGAVSYEQYF.

The chain employs TRBV13 and TRBJ2-7; TRBD2 matches 8 bases. This CDR3 has 14 amino acids. J lost 2 bases, V lost 5 bases, and 5 bases had no gene match. Per the germline V gene, CDR1 is PRHDT and CDR2 is FYEKMQ (reference sequence). The CDR3 bases are TGTGCCAGCAGCATTAGCGGGAACGCCTACGAGCAGTACTTC. This gives the protein CASSISGNAYEQYF.

This rearrangement joins TRBV7-8 to TRBJ2-2; D is possibly TRBD2 (6 bases). Germline V gene data show CDR1 as SGHVS and CDR2 as FQNEAQ. Deletions cut 4 bases from V and 4 bases from J, with 16 bases between. The CDR3 consists of 16 residues. The CDR3 DNA is TGTGCCAGCAGCTCCTCTTCTAGCGTTACCACCGGGGAGCTGTTTTTT. Amino acids: CASSSSSSVTTGELFF.

The rearrangement joins TRBV29-1 to TRBJ2-7, with 10 positions matching TRBD1. V gave up 4 bases and J gave up 6 bases; unmatched junction bases: 6. CDR3 length: 13 residues. Germline V gene lookup returns CDR1 SQVTM and CDR2 ANQGSEA. The CDR3 loop reads CSVVGQGSGEQYF. The CDR3 DNA reads as TGCAGCGTTGTGGGACAGGGGTCAGGCGAGCAGTACTTC.

The CDR3: CASSPYWEGIGETQYF. Here the CDR3 DNA reads TGTGCCAGCAGCCCTTACTGGGAGGGTATCGGAGAGACCCAGTACTTC. The chain carries TRBV11-2 and TRBJ2-5; TRBD2 matches 7 bases. Germline V gene lookup returns CDR1 SGHAT and CDR2 FQNNGV. This CDR3 is 16 amino acids long. V was clipped by 5 bases and J by 4 bases; unmatched bases: 13.

J is TRBJ2-5 and V is TRBV25-1; D is unresolved. The J call may be in error: the DNA end matches TRBJ2-7 better. This CDR3 region has 12 residues. Germline assignment: CDR1 MGHDK and CDR2 SYGVNS. CDR3 protein: CASSSSIYEQYF. The CDR3 nucleotides are TGTGCCAGCAGTTCGTCTATCTACGAGCAGTACTTC.

The rearrangement uses TRBV27 and TRBJ2-3; 9 bases are a match to TRBD2. CDR3 length equals 16 residues. Germline CDR1 MNHEY, CDR2 SMNVEV (reference sequence). J was trimmed by 2 bases and V by 3 bases; bases with no gene match: 6. The CDR3 DNA sequence: TGTGCCAGCAGTTTCCGCCTAGCGGGGAACACAGATACGCAGTATTTT. This translates into CASSFRLAGNTDTQYF.

The CDR3 DNA reads TGTGCCAGCAGCGTGGAGGGCCTACGCTATGGCTACACCTTC. Its translation: CASSVEGLRYGYTF. The chain has TRBV9 and TRBJ1-2; D unresolved. The V and J ends lost 2 bases and 4 bases respectively, with 12 bases between them. The CDR3 consists of 14 residues. In germline, CDR1 is SGDLS, CDR2 YYNGEE. Combining the CDR3 with reference TRBV9 and TRBJ1-2 gives the whole variable domain DSGVTQTPKHLITATGQRVTLRCSPRSGDLSVYWYQQSLDQGLQFLIQYYNGEERAKGNILERFSAQQFPDLHSELNLSSLELGDSALYFCASSVEGLRYGYTFGSGTRLTVV.